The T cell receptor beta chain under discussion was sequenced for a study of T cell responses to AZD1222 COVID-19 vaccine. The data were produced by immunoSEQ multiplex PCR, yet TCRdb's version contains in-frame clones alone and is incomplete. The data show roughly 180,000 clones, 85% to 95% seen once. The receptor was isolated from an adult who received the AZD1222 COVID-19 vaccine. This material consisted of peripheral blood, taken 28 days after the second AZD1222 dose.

In DNA, the CDR3 is TGTGCCAGCAGCTCTGGACATCTTAGTTCACCCCTCCACTTT. It specifies CASSSGHLSSPLHF. The chain recombines TRBV7-9 with TRBJ1-6; D perhaps matches TRBD1 (5 bases). The length of the CDR3 is 14 residues. The germline V gene encodes CDR1 SEHNR and CDR2 FQNEAQ (reference sequence). V gave up 4 bases and J gave up 9 bases, with 13 bases separating them.